Listed below are T cell receptor beta chains from one sample, sequenced in a study of T cells and Merkel cell carcinoma outcomes. Clones were sequenced by immunoSEQ multiplex PCR, and TCRdb holds only the in-frame ones, with some missing. This table has 8,500 to 10,000 clones, 80% to 90% appearing once. The material sequenced was tumor tissue from Merkel cell carcinoma. Source of these receptors: a human donor with Merkel cell carcinoma. CDR3s include the opening cysteine and the closing phenylalanine or tryptophan. Each record gives: J gene, V gene, D gene, clone size, CDR3 DNA, CDR3 protein. D genes are given only for firm matches. Only some rows state a clone size, as once, few, many or a class for expanded clones.

j_gene: TRBJ2-7; v_gene: TRBV4-2; d_gene: TRBD1; abundance: .; CDR3nt: TGTGCCAGCAGCCAAGAAGGCGGACTCAGGGGGCTCCGCTACGAGCAGTACTTC; CDR3aa: CASSQEGGLRGLRYEQYF
j_gene: TRBJ2-5; v_gene: TRBV6-5; d_gene: .; abundance: .; CDR3nt: TGTGCCAGCAGGAGAGACAGGCGCGGAGAGACCCAGTACTTC; CDR3aa: CASRRDRRGETQYF
j_gene: TRBJ1-5; v_gene: TRBV29-1; d_gene: .; abundance: .; CDR3nt: TGCAGCGTTGGCACCAGCAATCAGCCCCAGCATTTT; CDR3aa: CSVGTSNQPQHF
j_gene: TRBJ1-4; v_gene: TRBV25-1; d_gene: TRBD1; abundance: .; CDR3nt: TGTGCCAGCAGTAGGCCGGGACAGCTTAATGAAAAACTGTTTTTT; CDR3aa: CASSRPGQLNEKLFF
j_gene: TRBJ2-5; v_gene: TRBV15; d_gene: TRBD2; abundance: .; CDR3nt: TGTGCCACCAGCATCTCCCAGGGGCTAGCGGGGGGCGAGCGGGAGACCCAGTACTTC; CDR3aa: CATSISQGLAGGERETQYF
j_gene: TRBJ1-5; v_gene: TRBV7-6; d_gene: .; abundance: .; CDR3nt: TGTGCCAGCAGCCCGCGGGGCAATCAGCCCCAGCATTTT; CDR3aa: CASSPRGNQPQHF
j_gene: TRBJ2-3; v_gene: TRBV7-9; d_gene: .; abundance: .; CDR3nt: TGTGCCAGCAGCCGCCCCGGGGGCCGCACAGATACGCAATATTTT; CDR3aa: CASSRPGGRTDTQYF
j_gene: TRBJ2-7; v_gene: TRBV29-1; d_gene: TRBD2; abundance: .; CDR3nt: TGCAGCGGGGGACTAGCGGGGGGGCTCAACGAGCAGTACTTC; CDR3aa: CSGGLAGGLNEQYF
j_gene: TRBJ2-3; v_gene: TRBV9; d_gene: TRBD2; abundance: .; CDR3nt: TGTGCCAGCACTAGCGGGGGGTCCCCGGGCACAGATACGCAGTATTTT; CDR3aa: CASTSGGSPGTDTQYF
j_gene: TRBJ2-7; v_gene: TRBV29-1; d_gene: .; abundance: once; CDR3nt: TGCAGCGTTGTTCCGGACAGAGACGAGCAGTACTTC; CDR3aa: CSVVPDRDEQYF
j_gene: TRBJ1-6; v_gene: TRBV2; d_gene: .; abundance: .; CDR3nt: TGTGCCACACAAACGGCCAATTCACCCCTCCACTTT; CDR3aa: CATQTANSPLHF
j_gene: TRBJ1-2; v_gene: TRBV7-6; d_gene: TRBD1; abundance: .; CDR3nt: TGTGCCAGCAGCTTATCACAGGGGGGTATAGGCTACACCTTC; CDR3aa: CASSLSQGGIGYTF
j_gene: TRBJ2-1; v_gene: TRBV18; d_gene: .; abundance: .; CDR3nt: TGTGCCAGCTCACCAGAGTTCGTAAATGAGCAGTTCTTC; CDR3aa: CASSPEFVNEQFF